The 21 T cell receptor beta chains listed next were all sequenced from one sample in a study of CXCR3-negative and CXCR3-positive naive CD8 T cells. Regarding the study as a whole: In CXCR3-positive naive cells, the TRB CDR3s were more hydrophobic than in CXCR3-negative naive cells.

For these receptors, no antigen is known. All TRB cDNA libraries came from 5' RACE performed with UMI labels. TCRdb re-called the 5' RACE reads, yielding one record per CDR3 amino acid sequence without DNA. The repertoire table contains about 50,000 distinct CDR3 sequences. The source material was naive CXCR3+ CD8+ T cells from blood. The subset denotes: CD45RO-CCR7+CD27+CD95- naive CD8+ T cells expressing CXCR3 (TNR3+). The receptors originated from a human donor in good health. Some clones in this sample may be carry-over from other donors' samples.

The CDR3 loop reads CASSLVQGAPDEQFF. This chain connects TRBV27 to TRBJ2-1; the D call of TRBD1 rests on TCRdb alone, since no DNA is present to check it. The germline CDR1 and CDR2 sequences are MNHEY and SMNVEV (reference sequence). The length of the CDR3 is 15 residues.

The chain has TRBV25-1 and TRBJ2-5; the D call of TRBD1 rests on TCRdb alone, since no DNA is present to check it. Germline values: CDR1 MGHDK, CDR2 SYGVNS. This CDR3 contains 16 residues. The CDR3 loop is CASSELYRGAEETQYF.

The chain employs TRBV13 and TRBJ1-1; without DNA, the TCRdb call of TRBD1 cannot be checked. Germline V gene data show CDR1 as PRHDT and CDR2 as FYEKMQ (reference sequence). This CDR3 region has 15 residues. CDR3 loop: CASSLLQAKGHAAFF.

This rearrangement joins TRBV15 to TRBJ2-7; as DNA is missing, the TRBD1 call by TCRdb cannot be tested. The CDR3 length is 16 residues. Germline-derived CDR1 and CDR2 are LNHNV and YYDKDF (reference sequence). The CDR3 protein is CATSPGRQSSSYEQYF.

This chain's CDR3 is CASSLVGVDTDTQYF. The chain carries TRBV5-1 and TRBJ2-3; TCRdb selects TRBD1, and the lack of DNA leaves this call unchecked. CDR1 SGHRS and CDR2 YFSETQ come from the germline V gene. The CDR3 contains 15 residues.

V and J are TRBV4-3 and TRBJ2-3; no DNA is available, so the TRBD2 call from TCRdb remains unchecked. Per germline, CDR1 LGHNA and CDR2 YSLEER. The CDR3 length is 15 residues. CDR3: CASSQGLAGTDTQYF.

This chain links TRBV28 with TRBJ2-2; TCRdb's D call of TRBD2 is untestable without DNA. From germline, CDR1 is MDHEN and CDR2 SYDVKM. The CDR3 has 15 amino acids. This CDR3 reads CASSLAGFVTGELFF.

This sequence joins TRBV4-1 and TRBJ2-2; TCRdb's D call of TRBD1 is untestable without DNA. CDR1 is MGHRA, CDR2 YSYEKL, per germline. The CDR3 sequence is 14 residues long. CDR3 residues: CASSQARGAGELFF.

This CDR3 reads CSVWSTGELFF. V gene TRBV29-1 combines with J gene TRBJ2-2. The germline V gene encodes CDR1 SQVTM and CDR2 ANQGSEA. The CDR3 runs 11 residues.

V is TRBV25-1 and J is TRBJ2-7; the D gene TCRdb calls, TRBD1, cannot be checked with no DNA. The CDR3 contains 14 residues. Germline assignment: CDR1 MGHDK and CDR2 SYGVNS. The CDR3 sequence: CASSEEGTGDEQYF.

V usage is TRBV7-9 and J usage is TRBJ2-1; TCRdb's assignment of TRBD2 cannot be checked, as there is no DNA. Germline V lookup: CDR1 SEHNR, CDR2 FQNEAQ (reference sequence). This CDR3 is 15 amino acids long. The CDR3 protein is CASSLLAGVHNEQFF. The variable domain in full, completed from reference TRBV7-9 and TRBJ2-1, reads DTGVSQNPRHKITKRGQNVTFRCDPISEHNRLYWYRQTLGQGPEFLTYFQNEAQLEKSRLLSDRFSAERPKGSFSTLEIQRTEQGDSAMYLCASSLLAGVHNEQFFGPGTRLTVL.

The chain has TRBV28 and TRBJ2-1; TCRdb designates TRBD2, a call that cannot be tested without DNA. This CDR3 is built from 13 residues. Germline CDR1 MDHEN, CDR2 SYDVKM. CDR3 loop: CASSFGGLNEQFF.

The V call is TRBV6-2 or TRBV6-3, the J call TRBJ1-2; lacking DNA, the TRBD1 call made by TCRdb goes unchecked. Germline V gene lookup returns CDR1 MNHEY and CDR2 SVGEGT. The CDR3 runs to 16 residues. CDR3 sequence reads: CASSSVDRADFYGYTF.

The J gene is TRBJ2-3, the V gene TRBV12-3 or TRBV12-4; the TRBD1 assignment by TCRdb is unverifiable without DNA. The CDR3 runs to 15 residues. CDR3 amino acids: CASRNTGHFADTQYF.

CDR3: CSARDLQAPGQPQHF. The V call is TRBV20-1, the J call TRBJ1-5; the TRBD1 assignment by TCRdb is unverifiable without DNA. The CDR3 runs to 15 residues. The germline V gene encodes CDR1 DFQATT and CDR2 SNEGSKA (reference sequence).

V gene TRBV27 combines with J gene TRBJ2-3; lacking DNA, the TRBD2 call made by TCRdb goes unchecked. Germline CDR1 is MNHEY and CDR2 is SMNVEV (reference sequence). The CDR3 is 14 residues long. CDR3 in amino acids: CASSSPSGPDTQYF.

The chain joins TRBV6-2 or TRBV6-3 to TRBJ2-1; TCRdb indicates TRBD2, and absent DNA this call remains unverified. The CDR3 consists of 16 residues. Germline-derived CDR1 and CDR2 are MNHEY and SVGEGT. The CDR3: CASSYSSSGGPGEQFF.

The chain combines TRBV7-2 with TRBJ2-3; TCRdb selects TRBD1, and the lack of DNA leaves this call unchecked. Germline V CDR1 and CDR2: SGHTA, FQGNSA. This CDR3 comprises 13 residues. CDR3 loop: CASSFTGTDTQYF.

This CDR3 reads CASSQTGLNVLTF. This chain joins TRBV4-1 and TRBJ2-6. Germline V gene lookup returns CDR1 MGHRA and CDR2 YSYEKL. The CDR3 spans 13 residues.

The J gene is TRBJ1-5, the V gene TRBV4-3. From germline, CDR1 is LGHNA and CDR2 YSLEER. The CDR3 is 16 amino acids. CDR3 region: CASSQERFYSNQPQHF.

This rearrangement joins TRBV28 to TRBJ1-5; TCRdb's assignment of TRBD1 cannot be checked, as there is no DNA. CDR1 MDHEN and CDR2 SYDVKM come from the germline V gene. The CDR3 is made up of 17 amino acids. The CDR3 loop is CASRPGQSIISNQPQHF. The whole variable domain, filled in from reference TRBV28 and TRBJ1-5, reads DVKVTQSSRYLVKRTGEKVFLECVQDMDHENMFWYRQDPGLGLRLIYFSYDVKMKEKGDIPEGYSVSREKKERFSLILESASTNQTSMYLCASRPGQSIISNQPQHFGDGTRLSIL.